This T cell receptor beta chain came from a study of T cell responses to AZD1222 COVID-19 vaccine. The study's findings and limits: An increase in Spike-specific TCR breadth and depth was observed after two AZD1222 doses. The sample set comprised mostly white British donors with more females, and clonal diversity was possibly underestimated. Variant regions that are unmutated are reportedly the target of nearly half of spike-specific TCRs.

On this clone itself: Its antigen is currently unknown.

Profiled with immunoSEQ multiplex PCR; TCRdb holds only in-frame clones, not every one. The sample records some 120,000 clones, roughly 90% being singletons. The CDR3 runs 15 residues. The V gene end was trimmed by 5 bases and the J gene end by 9 bases; junction bases not matched to a gene: 10. Germline CDR1 is MGHDK and CDR2 is SYGVNS. This TCR was sampled from an adult in good health. The chain has TRBV25-1 and TRBJ2-1, with TRBD1 matching over 10 bases. The source material was peripheral blood, sampled on day 0 of MenACWY control vaccination. CDR3 in DNA: TGTGCCAGCAGTTCCCGGACAGGGGGAGGCGGTGAGCAGTTCTTC. Amino acids: CASSSRTGGGGEQFF. The whole variable domain, remainder taken from reference TRBV25-1 and TRBJ2-1, is EADIYQTPRYLVIGTGKKITLECSQTMGHDKMYWYQQDPGMELHLIHYSYGVNSTEKGDLSSESTVSRIRTEHFPLTLESARPSHTSQYLCASSSRTGGGGEQFFGPGTRLTVL.